This T cell receptor beta chain came from a study of Tregs in tolerant kidney transplant recipients. The protocol was immunoSEQ multiplex PCR, while the TCRdb copy is restricted to in-frame clones and leaves out a portion. The sample table sets out 50,000 or so clones. The J segment lost 5 bases and the V segment lost 6 bases, leaving 11 bases of the junction unmatched. The CDR3 has 15 amino acids. Germline lookup yields CDR1 SQVTM and CDR2 ANQGSEA. Unstimulated Tregs (CD4+CD25+CD127-) and CD4+CD25- non-Tregs were sorted from PBMCs. Comments on this clone: The CDR3 extends 3 residues past the end of the read, so its final part is completed from the germline J gene.

Here the sequenced sample was CD4+ T cells from blood, taken before the transplant. The V gene is TRBV29-1, the J gene TRBJ2-5; 11 bases are shared with TRBD1. This sequence was found in a human donor who received a combined kidney and bone marrow transplant. Partial CDR3 DNA: TGCAGCGTGGACACCGGGACAGGGGGACTTGAGACC. Protein sequence: CSVDTGTGGLET. The CDR3 in its entirety is CSVDTGTGGLETQYF.